The next 11 T cell receptor beta chains were all read from a single sample in a study of regulatory and conventional T cells in RAG deficiency. TCRdb's copy holds only in-frame clones and misses some; the assay was immunoSEQ multiplex PCR. This sample has 34,000 or so clones, with 60% to 85% found just once. Genomic DNA came from blood conventional CD4+ T cells gated CD25-low CD127-high. This sample was shared with a second study, whose subject was regulatory T cells. That source reports: The primer mix had 52 TRBV and 13 TRBJ primers.

Material: CD4+ effector T cells sorted from blood. All receptors come from a human donor in good health.

V usage is TRBV6-5 and J usage is TRBJ1-4; TRBD1 might be the D (5 bases). CDR3 length: 14 amino acids. Germline values: CDR1 MNHEY, CDR2 SVGAGI. Trimming shortened V by 2 bases and J by 5 bases, and 9 bases separated the two germline ends. The CDR3 region has the DNA TGTGCCAGCAGTTACGATCGACAGAATGAAAAACTGTTTTTT. Its translation: CASSYDRQNEKLFF.

The chain has TRBV19 and TRBJ2-7; D not resolved. Germline V gives CDR1 LNHDA, CDR2 SQIVND (reference sequence). The CDR3 contains 14 residues. V lost 4 bases and J 6 bases, leaving 16 bases between the germline ends. The CDR3 bases are TGTGCCAGTAGTAGCCCCACCTCCTCGTCCGAGCAGTACTTC. Translated: CASSSPTSSSEQYF.

V is TRBV29-1 and J is TRBJ2-1, with a weak D call TRBD1 (6 bases). V was trimmed by 3 bases and J by 7 bases, leaving 13 bases between them. The length of the CDR3 is 13 residues. Germline CDR1 and CDR2: SQVTM and ANQGSEA. This CDR3 is CSVEGRGRNEQFF. CDR3 nucleotides: TGCAGCGTTGAGGGTAGGGGGAGAAATGAGCAGTTCTTC.

The chain has TRBV2 and TRBJ1-5; D ambiguous. CDR1 is SNHLY and CDR2 is FYNNEI in the germline V gene. Trimming pared 6 bases from V and 0 bases from J, leaving 12 bases between. The CDR3 spans 15 residues. The CDR3: CASRGNINSNQPQHF. The CDR3 DNA sequence: TGTGCCAGCAGGGGAAACATAAATAGCAATCAGCCCCAGCATTTT.

This chain connects TRBV18 to TRBJ2-7, with no clear D. Germline CDR1 is KGHSH and CDR2 is LQKENI. Trimming removed 5 bases at V and 0 bases at J, with 5 bases between. The CDR3 length is 12 residues. The CDR3, as DNA: TGTGCCAGCTCATCGAGCTCCTACGAGCAGTACTTC. This sequence encodes CASSSSSYEQYF.

This clone was observed a single time. J is TRBJ2-7 and V is TRBV19, with D tentatively TRBD2 (5 bases). This CDR3 has 14 residues. Per the germline V gene, CDR1 is LNHDA and CDR2 is SQIVND (reference sequence). V lost 5 bases and J lost 1, with 12 bases in between. The CDR3 spells CASSLIGLSYEQYF. CDR3 coding DNA: TGTGCCAGTAGTCTCATCGGACTTTCCTACGAGCAGTACTTC.

The rearrangement uses TRBV25-1 and TRBJ1-5; D possibly corresponds to TRBD1 (5 bases). Germline-derived CDR1 and CDR2 are MGHDK and SYGVNS. The V end was cut by 3 bases, the J end by 0 bases, with 9 bases between. The CDR3 runs 15 residues. The chain's CDR3 is CASSEWTNSNQPQHF. The CDR3 coding sequence is TGTGCCAGCAGTGAGTGGACAAATAGCAATCAGCCCCAGCATTTT.

This sequence joins TRBV6-6 and TRBJ1-6; 7 bases are a match to TRBD1. CDR3 size: 15 residues. The V segment lost 6 bases and the J segment 7 bases; nucleotides outside the gene matches: 9. The germline V gene has CDR1 MNHNY and CDR2 SVGAGI (reference sequence). The CDR3 loop is CASSPQRQGNSPLHF. Here the CDR3 DNA reads TGTGCCAGCAGCCCACAGCGACAGGGAAATTCACCCCTCCACTTT.

V usage is TRBV9 and J usage is TRBJ2-3, with 16 bases that match TRBD2. With V trimmed by 0 bases and J by 4 bases, 8 bases remained unmatched. Per germline, CDR1 SGDLS and CDR2 YYNGEE. The CDR3 covers 19 residues. The chain's CDR3 is CASSVAGTSGGALSDTQYF. CDR3 DNA: TGTGCCAGCAGCGTAGCTGGGACTAGCGGGGGGGCCTTATCAGATACGCAGTATTTT.

The genes are TRBV7-3 and TRBJ1-2; weak D call: TRBD1 (5 bases). V lost 0 bases, J lost 4 bases, and 15 bases lay in between. The germline V gene encodes CDR1 SGHTA and CDR2 FQGTGA. The CDR3 covers 16 residues. The CDR3 coding sequence is TGTGCCAGCAGCTTAACTTTCAGTAGGGACCTCTATGGCTACACCTTC. Encoded protein: CASSLTFSRDLYGYTF. Filled out from reference TRBV7-3 and TRBJ1-2, the complete variable domain reads GAGVSQTPSNKVTEKGKYVELRCDPISGHTALYWYRQSLGQGPEFLIYFQGTGAADDSGLPNDRFFAVRPEGSVSTLKIQRTERGDSAVYLCASSLTFSRDLYGYTFGSGTRLTVV.

The chain couples TRBV19 to TRBJ1-2, with D unclear. Germline V lookup: CDR1 LNHDA, CDR2 SQIVND (reference sequence). The V and J ends lost 2 bases and 6 bases respectively, with 7 bases between them. This CDR3 contains 12 residues. This chain's CDR3 is CASSIMEDGYTF. The CDR3 DNA is TGTGCCAGTAGTATAATGGAGGATGGCTACACCTTC.